This T cell receptor beta chain was identified during a study of blood T cell repertoires in COVID-19. Study overall: Nucleic acid was either cDNA or gDNA, and it came from T cells, B-cell-depleted T cells, or PBMCs.

The CDR3 covers 14 residues. V lost 4 bases to trimming and J lost 7 bases, with 14 bases between them. Germline V gene lookup returns CDR1 GTSNPN and CDR2 SVGIG (reference sequence). Clones were read by immunoSEQ multiplex PCR, and TCRdb kept only the in-frame ones, dropping some. The sample carries approximately 230,000 clones, about nine tenths recorded once. The study drew participants aged about 18 to 89 years from 20 to 30 US areas. Clinical histories supplied by participants themselves formed the basis of cohort assignment. Sequencing used PBMCs or T cells enriched from blood (not recorded which). The chain joins TRBV30 to TRBJ1-6; D is undetermined. The source is a young man who had recovered from COVID-19. CDR3 sequence: CAWKLGAPNSPLHF. The CDR3 nucleotides are TGTGCCTGGAAGCTCGGAGCCCCAAATTCACCCCTCCACTTT.